One T cell receptor beta chain is described in this entry. Sequenced by immunoSEQ multiplex PCR; TCRdb stores in-frame clones only, minus some. This sample has fewer than 450,000 clones; approximately 88% occur once, and the top ten carry over 9.5%. The ends were cut back, 0 bases at V and 6 bases at J, with 11 bases in the middle. The length of the CDR3 is 14 residues. CDR1 and CDR2 (germline): LGHDT, YNNKEL (reference sequence). The data derive from a study of blood T cell repertoires in COVID-19. Background on the study: From T cells, B-cell-depleted T cells, or PBMCs came the material, which was cDNA or gDNA.

The specimen was peripheral blood. The TCR originated in a woman aged 45 to 65 with COVID-19, enrolled during active disease. This sequence joins TRBV3-1 (or the pseudogene TRBV3-2) and TRBJ1-2, with D possibly TRBD1 on 5 matching bases. DNA of the CDR3: TGTGCCAGCAGCCAAGAGAGCAGGGTGGATGGCTACACCTTC. Amino acid sequence: CASSQESRVDGYTF.